A single sample gave rise to the 24 T cell receptor beta chains below, sequenced in a study of CD8+ T cells in alopecia areata. Extracted from the samples, RNA was reverse transcribed into cDNA to serve as the sequencing template. TCRdb keeps only in-frame clones here, not all; method: immunoSEQ multiplex PCR. The table has 150,000 to 200,000 clones, roughly 60% seen once; the top ten hold 0.85% to 1.3%. Treatment of the sample: oral pan-JAK inhibitor, 5-10 mg twice daily. Specimen: CD4+ T cells sorted from blood, collected at week 24, from a patient treated with tofacitinib. These receptors came from a human donor with alopecia areata.

This clone was found many times. V and J are TRBV11-2 and TRBJ1-1, with no clear D. This CDR3 contains 13 residues. The V end was cut by 0 bases, the J end by 11 bases, with 13 bases between. Per germline, CDR1 SGHAT and CDR2 FQNNGV. The chain's CDR3 is CASSLDRLEMAFF. The CDR3 bases are TGTGCCAGCAGCTTAGATAGACTGGAGATGGCTTTCTTT.

This chain links TRBV29-1 with TRBJ1-2; unclear D gene. V lost 7 bases, J lost 2 bases, and 17 bases lay in between. This CDR3 spans 14 amino acids. In germline, CDR1 is SQVTM, CDR2 ANQGSEA. DNA for the CDR3: TGCAGCGCCGAGGGAGGGCTCCCAAACTATGGCTACACCTTC. Translating it yields CSAEGGLPNYGYTF.

This chain connects TRBV7-2 to TRBJ1-6; a weak D match, TRBD1 (5 bases). Germline-derived CDR1 and CDR2 are SGHTA and FQGNSA. Trimming cost V 5 bases and J 10 bases, with 12 bases left between them. There are 13 residues in the CDR3. CDR3 sequence (DNA): TGTGCCAGCAGCCCTACTCCAGGGTCACCCCTCCACTTT. Protein product: CASSPTPGSPLHF.

The genes are TRBV19 and TRBJ1-1; maybe TRBD1 (5 bases). CDR1 and CDR2 (germline): LNHDA, SQIVND (reference sequence). The V and J ends lost 2 bases and 11 bases respectively, with 12 bases between them. The CDR3 is made up of 12 amino acids. The CDR3 nucleotides read TGTGCCAGTAGTATAATCGACAGCGAGGCTTTCTTT. Its translation is CASSIIDSEAFF.

This clone was detected many times. This rearrangement joins TRBV2 to TRBJ2-2; D might be TRBD1 (6 bases). CDR1 SNHLY and CDR2 FYNNEI come from the germline V gene. This CDR3 is 14 amino acids long. V dropped 2 bases and J dropped 4 bases, with 8 bases sitting between them. The CDR3 spells CASSENRVTGELFF. CDR3 DNA: TGTGCCAGCAGTGAAAACAGGGTCACCGGGGAGCTGTTTTTT. Together with reference TRBV2 and TRBJ2-2, the CDR3 gives the full variable domain: EPEVTQTPSHQVTQMGQEVILRCVPISNHLYFYWYRQILGQKVEFLVSFYNNEISEKSEIFDDQFSVERPDGSNFTLKIRSTKLEDSAMYFCASSENRVTGELFFGEGSRLTVL.

V usage is TRBV9 and J usage is TRBJ2-1; perhaps TRBD2 as D (5 bases). The germline V and J ends were trimmed by 4 bases and 6 bases, with 17 bases remaining between them. From germline, CDR1 is SGDLS and CDR2 YYNGEE. The CDR3 spans 15 residues. The CDR3 nucleotides read TGTGCCAGCAGCTCCTTGGGCAGCGGCCGCAATGAGCAGTTCTTC. Amino acids: CASSSLGSGRNEQFF. Full variable domain (remainder filled in from reference TRBV9 and TRBJ2-1): DSGVTQTPKHLITATGQRVTLRCSPRSGDLSVYWYQQSLDQGLQFLIQYYNGEERAKGNILERFSAQQFPDLHSELNLSSLELGDSALYFCASSSLGSGRNEQFFGPGTRLTVL.

A single count supports this clone. This chain uses TRBV15 with TRBJ1-5; the D is unclear. The CDR3 loop spans 13 amino acids. Germline V gives CDR1 LNHNV, CDR2 YYDKDF (reference sequence). The V and J ends lost 6 bases and 2 bases respectively, with 8 bases between them. The CDR3 protein is CATSVGGNQPQHF. CDR3 bases: TGTGCCACCAGTGTTGGGGGCAATCAGCCCCAGCATTTT.

This chain joins TRBV30 and TRBJ1-2; D not certain. Trimming took 3 bases from V and 1 from J, leaving 24 bases between them. This CDR3 has 18 amino acids. Germline assignment: CDR1 GTSNPN and CDR2 SVGIG (reference sequence). CDR3 in amino acids: CAWSREGRPVNFNYGYTF. DNA of the CDR3: TGTGCCTGGAGCCGTGAGGGAAGGCCGGTCAATTTTAACTATGGCTACACCTTC.

The chain employs TRBV6-5 and TRBJ1-5, with TRBD1 matching 9 bases. With V trimmed by 9 bases and J by 4 bases, 7 bases remained unmatched. Germline CDR1 MNHEY, CDR2 SVGAGI. The CDR3 runs 14 residues. The CDR3 DNA is TGTGCCAGTAACCCGACAGGGGGAAATCAGCCCCAGCATTTT. This encodes CASNPTGGNQPQHF.

The chain is built from TRBV14 and TRBJ1-6, with D possibly TRBD1 on 5 matching bases. The germline gives CDR1 SGHDN, CDR2 FVKESK. This CDR3 region has 13 residues. Trimming took 5 bases from V and 8 from J, leaving 10 bases between them. CDR3 in amino acids: CASSLVGDSPLHF. For the CDR3, the DNA is TGTGCCAGCAGCTTGGTGGGGGATTCACCCCTCCACTTT.

This sequence joins TRBV9 and TRBJ2-1, with 9 bases identical to TRBD2. The CDR3 spans 16 residues. The ends lost 0 bases at V and 5 bases at J; junction bases unmatched: 6. Germline V gives CDR1 SGDLS, CDR2 YYNGEE. The CDR3 nucleotides are TGTGCCAGCAGCGTAGGCTTGTCTAGCGGGGACAATGAGCAGTTCTTC. It translates to CASSVGLSSGDNEQFF.

This chain connects TRBV18 to TRBJ2-5, with TRBD1 matching over 8 bases. V was pared by 3 bases and J by 2 bases, with 2 bases of the junction left unmatched. The CDR3 is 14 amino acids. CDR1 is KGHSH, CDR2 LQKENI, per germline. In DNA, the CDR3 is TGTGCCAGCTCACCGACAGGGGCGCAAGAGACCCAGTACTTC. Translation gives CASSPTGAQETQYF.

This clone was found a few times. The chain uses TRBV29-1 and TRBJ2-7; D perhaps matches TRBD2 (7 bases). Trimming removed 7 bases at V and 6 bases at J, with 13 bases between. The CDR3 runs 11 residues. Germline V gene data show CDR1 as SQVTM and CDR2 as ANQGSEA. CDR3 residues: CSGDGGAEQYF. The CDR3 DNA is TGCAGCGGTGATGGGGGGGCCGAGCAGTACTTC.

The CDR3 DNA reads as TGTGCCTGGAGTGCAGGGTTGAGAGGGGGACCGGATAGCAATCAGCCCCAGCATTTT. Translating it yields CAWSAGLRGGPDSNQPQHF. This sequence joins TRBV30 and TRBJ1-5, with a possible D match to TRBD1 (6 bases). CDR3 length equals 19 residues. From germline, CDR1 is GTSNPN and CDR2 SVGIG (reference sequence). With 1 base removed from V and 0 bases from J, the gap between germline ends came to 22 bases.

This clone came up a few times. The CDR3 region has the DNA TGTGCCAGCAGGGGTAGACAGGGGAACGAGCAGTACTTC. Translated: CASRGRQGNEQYF. The chain employs TRBV6-6 and TRBJ2-7; TRBD1 matches 8 bases. Trimming removed 6 bases from V and 5 bases from J; junction bases left unmatched: 6. CDR1 MNHNY and CDR2 SVGAGI come from the germline V gene (reference sequence). The CDR3 runs to 13 residues.

The chain links TRBV25-1 to TRBJ2-1; 11 nucleotides agree with TRBD2. Germline V CDR1 and CDR2: MGHDK, SYGVNS. J was trimmed by 6 bases and V by 8 bases; bases with no gene match: 9. This CDR3 has 15 amino acids. CDR3 sequence reads: CASGRTSGGPNEQFF. The CDR3 coding sequence is TGTGCCAGCGGAAGAACTAGCGGGGGTCCCAATGAGCAGTTCTTC.

The gene calls are TRBV15 and TRBJ2-7, with 9 bases identical to TRBD1. The CDR3 runs to 15 residues. V shed 5 bases and J 2 bases; nucleotides not matched to a gene: 7. Germline CDR1 is LNHNV and CDR2 is YYDKDF (reference sequence). The chain's CDR3 is CATSSGDRDTYEQYF. In nucleotides, the CDR3 is TGTGCCACCAGCTCCGGGGACAGGGACACCTACGAGCAGTACTTC. The variable domain in full, with the rest retrieved from reference TRBV15 and TRBJ2-7, is DAMVIQNPRYQVTQFGKPVTLSCSQTLNHNVMYWYQQKSSQAPKLLFHYYDKDFNNEADTPDNFQSRRPNTSFCFLDIRSPGLGDTAMYLCATSSGDRDTYEQYFGPGTRLTVT.

The count of this clone is one. The V call is TRBV5-6, the J call TRBJ2-2; D gene uncertain. Germline V CDR1 and CDR2: SGHDT, YYEEEE. The CDR3 spans 13 residues. V was pared by 4 bases and J by 4 bases, with 8 bases between. Here the CDR3 reads CASSPSSTGELFF. The DNA for the CDR3 is TGTGCCAGCAGCCCATCCTCCACCGGGGAGCTGTTTTTT.

V gene TRBV29-1 combines with J gene TRBJ2-6, with a weak D call TRBD1 (5 bases). Germline assignment: CDR1 SQVTM and CDR2 ANQGSEA. This CDR3 has 18 residues. The ends were cut back, 5 bases at V and 0 bases at J, with 20 bases in the middle. The CDR3 is CSVKNTGPNYSGANVLTF. The DNA for the CDR3 is TGCAGCGTTAAAAACACAGGCCCTAACTACTCTGGGGCCAACGTCCTGACTTTC.

The chain joins TRBV10-3 to TRBJ1-2; no firm D call. This CDR3 has 14 amino acids. The germline V and J ends were trimmed by 2 bases and 8 bases, with 15 bases remaining between them. CDR1 and CDR2 (germline): ENHRY, SYGVKD. As DNA, the CDR3 is TGTGCCATCAGTGAGAAGAACCCTCCGGCCGGCTACACCTTC. As protein: CAISEKNPPAGYTF.

The rearrangement uses TRBV6-1 and TRBJ1-1; possible D gene TRBD1, 5 bases. Germline-derived CDR1 and CDR2 are MNHNS and SASEGT. Trimming removed 6 bases from V and 0 bases from J, with 11 bases in between. The CDR3 has 14 amino acids. DNA of the CDR3: TGTGCCAGCAGAGGAGACAGATTGAACACTGAAGCTTTCTTT. The encoded protein is CASRGDRLNTEAFF.

The rearrangement joins TRBV5-1 to TRBJ2-7; 11 bases fit TRBD1. Germline V gene data show CDR1 as SGHRS and CDR2 as YFSETQ. The CDR3 covers 15 residues. J gave up 4 bases and V 4 bases, and 7 bases lay outside the gene matches. The DNA of the CDR3 is TGCGCCAGCAGCCCGGTAGGACAGGGGGCTTACGAGCAGTACTTC. Translating gives CASSPVGQGAYEQYF.

The chain combines TRBV7-3 with TRBJ1-1, with D unresolved. V lost 4 bases to trimming and J lost 1 base, with 7 bases between them. The CDR3 extends over 13 amino acids. Germline V gene lookup returns CDR1 SGHTA and CDR2 FQGTGA. CDR3 bases: TGTGCCAGCAGCTCGGGAACGAACACTGAAGCTTTCTTT. Translation: CASSSGTNTEAFF.

This clone was picked up a small number of times. CDR3 in amino acids: CASKARTGEAFF. The CDR3 DNA reads as TGTGCCAGTAAAGCCCGGACAGGTGAAGCTTTCTTT. V and J are TRBV19 and TRBJ1-1, with 7 positions matching TRBD1. This CDR3 comprises 12 residues. V was clipped by 7 bases and J by 7 bases; unmatched bases: 6. Germline V gene lookup returns CDR1 LNHDA and CDR2 SQIVND (reference sequence).